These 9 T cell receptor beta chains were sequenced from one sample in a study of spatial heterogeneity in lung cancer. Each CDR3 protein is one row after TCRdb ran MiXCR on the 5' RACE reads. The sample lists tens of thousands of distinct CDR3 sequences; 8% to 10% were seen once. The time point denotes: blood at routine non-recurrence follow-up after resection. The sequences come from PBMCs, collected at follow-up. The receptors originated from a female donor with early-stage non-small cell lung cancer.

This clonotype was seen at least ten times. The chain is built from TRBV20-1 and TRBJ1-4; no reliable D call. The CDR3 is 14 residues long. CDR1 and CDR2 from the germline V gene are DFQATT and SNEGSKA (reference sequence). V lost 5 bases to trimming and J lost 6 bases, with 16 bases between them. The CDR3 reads CSAAPAEWHEKLFF. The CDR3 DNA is TGCAGTGCTGCCCCCGCCGAGTGGCATGAAAAACTGTTTTTT.

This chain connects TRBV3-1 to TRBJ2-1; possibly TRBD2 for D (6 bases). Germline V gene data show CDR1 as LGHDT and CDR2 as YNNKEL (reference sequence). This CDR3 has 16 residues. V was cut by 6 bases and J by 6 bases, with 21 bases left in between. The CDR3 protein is CASSSSRTNLFNEQFF. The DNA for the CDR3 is TGTGCCAGCAGTTCAAGCAGGACTAATCTTTTCAATGAGCAGTTCTTC.

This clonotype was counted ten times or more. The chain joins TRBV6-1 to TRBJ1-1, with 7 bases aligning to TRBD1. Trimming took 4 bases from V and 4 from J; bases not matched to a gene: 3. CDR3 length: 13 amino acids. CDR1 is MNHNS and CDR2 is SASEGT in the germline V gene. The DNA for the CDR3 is TGTGCCAGCAGTGCAAACAGGGGCACTGAAGCTTTCTTT. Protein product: CASSANRGTEAFF.

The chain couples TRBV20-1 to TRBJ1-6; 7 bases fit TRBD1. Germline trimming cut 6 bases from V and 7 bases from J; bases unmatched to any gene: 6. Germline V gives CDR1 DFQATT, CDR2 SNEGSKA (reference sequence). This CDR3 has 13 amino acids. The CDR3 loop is CSALGTANSPLHF. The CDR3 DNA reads TGCAGTGCCTTAGGGACAGCCAATTCACCCCTCCACTTT.

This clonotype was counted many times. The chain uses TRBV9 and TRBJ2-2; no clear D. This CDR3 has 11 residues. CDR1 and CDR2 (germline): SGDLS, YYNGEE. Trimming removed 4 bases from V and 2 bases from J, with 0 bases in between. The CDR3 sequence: CASSNTGELFF. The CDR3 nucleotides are TGTGCCAGCAGCAACACCGGGGAGCTGTTTTTT.

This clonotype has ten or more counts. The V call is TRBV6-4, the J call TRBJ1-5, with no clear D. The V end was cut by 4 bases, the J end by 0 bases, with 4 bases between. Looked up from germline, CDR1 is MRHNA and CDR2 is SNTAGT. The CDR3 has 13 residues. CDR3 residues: CASSATSNQPQHF. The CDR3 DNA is TGTGCCAGCAGTGCCACTAGCAATCAGCCCCAGCATTTT.

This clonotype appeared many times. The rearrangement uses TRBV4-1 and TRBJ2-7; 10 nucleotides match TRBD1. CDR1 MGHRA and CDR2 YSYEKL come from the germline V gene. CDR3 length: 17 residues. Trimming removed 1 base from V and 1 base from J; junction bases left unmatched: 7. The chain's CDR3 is CASSQVTGGVGSYEQYF. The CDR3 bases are TGCGCCAGCAGCCAAGTGACAGGGGGCGTAGGATCCTACGAGCAGTACTTC.

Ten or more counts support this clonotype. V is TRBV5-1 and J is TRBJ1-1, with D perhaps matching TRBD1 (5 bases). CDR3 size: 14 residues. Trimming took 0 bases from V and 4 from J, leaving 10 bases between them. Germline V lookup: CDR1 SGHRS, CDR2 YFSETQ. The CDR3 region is CASSLVPGSTEAFF. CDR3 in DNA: TGCGCCAGCAGCTTGGTTCCAGGGAGCACTGAAGCTTTCTTT. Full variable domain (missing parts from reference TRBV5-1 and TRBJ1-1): KAGVTQTPRYLIKTRGQQVTLSCSPISGHRSVSWYQQTPGQGLQFLFEYFSETQRNKGNFPGRFSGRQFSNSRSEMNVSTLELGDSALYLCASSLVPGSTEAFFGQGTRLTVV.

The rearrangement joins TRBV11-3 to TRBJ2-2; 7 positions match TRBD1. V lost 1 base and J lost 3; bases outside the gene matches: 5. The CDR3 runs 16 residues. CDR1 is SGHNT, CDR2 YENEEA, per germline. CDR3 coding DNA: TGTGCCAGCAGCTTAGGGACAGGCACTTACACCGGGGAGCTGTTTTTT. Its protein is CASSLGTGTYTGELFF.